The 11 T cell receptor beta chains below all came from one sample that was sequenced in a study of persistence of HIV-infected CD4 T cells. Sequencing used immunoSEQ version 4 in survey mode. TCRdb's copy holds only in-frame clones and misses some; the assay was immunoSEQ multiplex PCR. Counted here are over 15,000 clones, less than 65% occurring once; the ten biggest clones make up about 8%. The stimulus was lysate of CMV-infected fibroblasts, about 10 ug/mL. Responding CD4+ T cells were sorted by upregulation of both CD40 ligand and CD69. Which antigens these TCRs recognize remains unknown. The sample in question was CD4+ T cells sorted from PBMCs after 18-hour stimulation, obtained from a patient who received antiretroviral therapy. All receptors come from an adult woman with HIV who was CMV-seropositive.

The chain uses TRBV10-3 and TRBJ1-2; the D gene is possibly TRBD1 (5 bases). This CDR3 has 11 residues. Germline values: CDR1 ENHRY, CDR2 SYGVKD. The V gene lost 10 bases and the J gene lost 8 bases, with 14 bases spanning the gap. The CDR3 sequence is CATSQQEGYTF. The CDR3 coding sequence is TGTGCCACCTCGCAACAGGAGGGCTACACCTTC.

The J gene is TRBJ2-3, the V gene TRBV10-2; a weak D match, TRBD2 (6 bases). Germline V lookup: CDR1 WSHSY, CDR2 SAAADI. Trimming removed 8 bases from V and 2 bases from J, with 17 bases in between. This CDR3 is 15 amino acids long. CDR3 amino acids: CASRSGTRITDTQYF. The CDR3 DNA reads TGCGCCAGCCGTTCCGGGACTCGAATCACAGATACGCAGTATTTT.

The rearrangement uses TRBV10-3 and TRBJ2-3; 11 positions match TRBD2. The CDR3 sequence is 14 residues long. Per germline, CDR1 ENHRY and CDR2 SYGVKD. The trim removed 10 bases at V and 2 bases at J, leaving 5 bases unmatched. In DNA form, the CDR3 reads TGTGCCACCGGGACTAGCGGAGACACAGATACGCAGTATTTT. It codes for CATGTSGDTDTQYF.

The chain combines TRBV29-1 with TRBJ1-2; TRBD1 might be the D (6 bases). Germline V gene sequence: CDR1 SQVTM, CDR2 ANQGSEA. The CDR3 consists of 12 residues. Trimming removed 6 bases from V and 4 bases from J, with 12 bases in between. CDR3 residues: CSVSTGPYGYTF. In DNA, the CDR3 is TGCAGCGTGTCGACAGGCCCCTATGGCTACACCTTC.

The chain recombines TRBV11-3 with TRBJ1-1; a possible D gene is TRBD1 (6 bases). Per the germline V gene, CDR1 is SGHNT and CDR2 is YENEEA. The CDR3 consists of 13 residues. V was pared by 4 bases and J by 3 bases, with 9 bases between. The chain's CDR3 is CASSSRGDTEAFF. The CDR3, as DNA: TGTGCCAGCAGCTCCAGGGGTGACACTGAAGCTTTCTTT.

This clone is a singleton in its sample. The gene calls are TRBV5-5 and TRBJ1-1; 8 nucleotides line up with TRBD1. V gave up 0 bases and J gave up 4 bases; unmatched junction bases: 8. The CDR3 sequence is 16 residues long. Germline loops: CDR1 SGHKS, CDR2 YYEKEE (reference sequence). The chain's CDR3 is CASSLALQGASTEAFF. In DNA, the CDR3 is TGTGCCAGCAGCTTGGCTTTGCAGGGGGCGAGCACTGAAGCTTTCTTT.

This sequence joins TRBV5-1 and TRBJ1-5; 7 positions match TRBD1. J gave up 8 bases and V 2 bases, and 10 bases lay outside the gene matches. The CDR3 runs 15 residues. Germline CDR1 SGHRS, CDR2 YFSETQ. The DNA for the CDR3 is TGCGCCAGCAGCTTCAGGGGACAGCCGCCGGAGCCCCAGCATTTT. It encodes CASSFRGQPPEPQHF.

The chain joins TRBV24-1 to TRBJ2-1; 10 bases align to TRBD1. The junction had 10 bases not matched to a gene; V was cut back by 9 bases and J by 6 bases. Germline CDR1 is KGHDR and CDR2 is SFDVKD. The CDR3 contains 15 residues. CDR3 sequence (DNA): TGTGCCACCGGGAAGGACAGGGGGACCATCAATGAGCAGTTCTTC. This translates into CATGKDRGTINEQFF.

The chain recombines TRBV5-1 with TRBJ1-2, with D perhaps matching TRBD1 (5 bases). The V and J ends lost 4 bases and 4 bases respectively, with 11 bases between them. CDR1 is SGHRS, CDR2 YFSETQ, per germline. This CDR3 region has 13 residues. CDR3 DNA: TGCGCCAGCAGCGACCGGGACGGCTATGGCTACACCTTC. The encoded protein is CASSDRDGYGYTF.

V gene TRBV9 combines with J gene TRBJ1-1, with 7 bases identical to TRBD1. J lost 5 bases, V lost 3 bases, and 10 bases had no gene match. Germline V gene lookup returns CDR1 SGDLS and CDR2 YYNGEE. CDR3 size: 15 residues. DNA of the CDR3: TGTGCCAGCAGCGCCTTAGACAGGGTAAGAACTGAAGCTTTCTTT. Translated: CASSALDRVRTEAFF.

The chain is built from TRBV6-5 and TRBJ1-2, with 8 bases lining up with TRBD1. This CDR3 region has 14 residues. Germline V gene sequence: CDR1 MNHEY, CDR2 SVGAGI. The V segment lost 6 bases and the J segment 5 bases; nucleotides outside the gene matches: 8. The CDR3 here is CASRPPQGAYGYTF. The CDR3 DNA is TGTGCCAGCAGGCCTCCCCAGGGGGCTTATGGCTACACCTTC.